One sample yielded the 12 T cell receptor beta chains listed below, sequenced in a study of blood T cell repertoires in COVID-19. Measured with immunoSEQ multiplex PCR; TCRdb has only the in-frame clones, and not every one. The data contain about 400,000 clones, 70% to 90% of them seen just once; the ten biggest clones take up 2% to 2.5%. Sequencing input: PBMCs or T cells enriched from blood (not recorded which). These receptor sequences come from a woman between 40 and 55 years old with acute COVID-19.

The rearrangement uses TRBV7-9 and TRBJ1-2; maybe TRBD1 (5 bases). V lost 3 bases, J lost 5 bases, and 19 bases lay in between. From germline, CDR1 is SEHNR and CDR2 FQNEAQ (reference sequence). The CDR3 covers 16 residues. DNA of the CDR3: TGTGCCAGCAGCTTCACCCCTGACAGAAAATGGTATGGCTACACCTTC. This codes for CASSFTPDRKWYGYTF.

This chain links TRBV6-5 with TRBJ2-7; maybe TRBD2 (5 bases). CDR3 length: 15 residues. Germline CDR1 reads MNHEY; CDR2 reads SVGAGI. The V gene lost 4 bases and the J gene lost 2 bases, with 15 bases spanning the gap. This CDR3 reads CASSSPTGFAYEQYF. The CDR3 coding sequence is TGTGCCAGCAGTTCCCCGACGGGGTTCGCCTACGAGCAGTACTTC.

The J gene is TRBJ2-7, the V gene TRBV10-1, with TRBD2 identical over 7 bases. V trimming: 3 bases; J trimming: 3 bases; junction bases outside the gene matches: 5. The germline gives CDR1 WNHNN, CDR2 SYGVQD (reference sequence). The CDR3 is made up of 14 amino acids. The CDR3 protein is CASSEGASGYEQYF. The DNA of the CDR3 is TGCGCCAGCAGTGAAGGGGCTAGCGGCTACGAGCAGTACTTC.

This clone was seen a single time. The chain is built from TRBV11-2 and TRBJ2-2; D is undetermined. Trimming stripped 1 base from V and 0 bases from J, with 15 bases between. Germline loops: CDR1 SGHAT, CDR2 FQNNGV. The CDR3 is 18 residues long. The CDR3 sequence is CASSLGFADTANTGELFF. The CDR3 region has the DNA TGTGCCAGCAGCTTAGGTTTCGCCGACACAGCGAACACCGGGGAGCTGTTTTTT.

The V gene is TRBV7-7, the J gene TRBJ2-2; 7 bases map to TRBD1. This CDR3 has 17 residues. In germline, CDR1 is SSHAT, CDR2 FNYEAQ (reference sequence). Trimming took 5 bases from V and 3 from J; bases not matched to a gene: 12. The CDR3, as DNA: TGTGCCAGCAGCCCGAGTCGGGTTGGGACAGACACCGGGGAGCTGTTTTTT. Translation: CASSPSRVGTDTGELFF.

The chain links TRBV6-1 to TRBJ1-2; 10 nucleotides agree with TRBD1. Germline values: CDR1 MNHNS, CDR2 SASEGT. V lost 2 bases and J lost 6; bases outside the gene matches: 3. The CDR3 length is 14 residues. CDR3 sequence (DNA): TGTGCCAGCAGTGAAATCGGGACAGGGGATGGCTACACCTTC. Its translation is CASSEIGTGDGYTF.

This clone showed up just a few times. J is TRBJ1-3 and V is TRBV11-2; 8 bases map to TRBD1. Looked up from germline, CDR1 is SGHAT and CDR2 is FQNNGV. The CDR3 runs to 15 residues. J was trimmed by 3 bases and V by 3 bases; bases with no gene match: 4. The CDR3 spells CASSLSTGGGNTIYF. CDR3 bases: TGTGCCAGCAGCTTGAGTACAGGGGGTGGAAACACCATATATTTT.

The chain recombines TRBV3-1 (or the pseudogene TRBV3-2) with TRBJ1-1; D remains ambiguous. The germline V gene encodes CDR1 LGHDT and CDR2 YNNKEL (reference sequence). Trimming took 3 bases from V and 0 from J, leaving 8 bases between them. The CDR3 is 14 amino acids. CDR3 in DNA: TGTGCCAGCAGCCATGGCAGTATGAACACTGAAGCTTTCTTT. Translation gives CASSHGSMNTEAFF.

The CDR3 sequence is CASTGTSKNIQYF. In DNA, the CDR3 is TGTGCCAGTACCGGGACTAGCAAAAACATTCAGTACTTC. The rearrangement joins TRBV19 to TRBJ2-4, with TRBD2 matching over 8 bases. The V gene's germline CDR1 is LNHDA and CDR2 SQIVND (reference sequence). CDR3 length equals 13 residues. The J segment lost 3 bases and the V segment lost 7 bases, leaving 2 bases of the junction unmatched.

The CDR3 sequence: CSVYISGTGGSSYNEQFF. CDR3 DNA: TGCAGCGTCTACATATCCGGGACAGGGGGCAGCTCCTACAATGAGCAGTTCTTC. This chain connects TRBV29-1 to TRBJ2-1; TRBD1 agrees at 12 bases. V shed 6 bases, J shed 0 bases, and the junction held 12 bases outside the gene matches. The CDR3 spans 18 residues. Per germline, CDR1 SQVTM and CDR2 ANQGSEA.

This clone is a singleton in its sample. The V call is TRBV5-1, the J call TRBJ1-6; D not resolved. Trimming cost V 0 bases and J 7 bases, with 11 bases left between them. This CDR3 contains 15 residues. Germline CDR1 SGHRS, CDR2 YFSETQ. CDR3 DNA: TGCGCCAGCAGCTTGGGCCCCCTGAGGAATTCACCCCTCCACTTT. Translation gives CASSLGPLRNSPLHF.

As for this clone: The sample carries other DNA sequences with the same CDR3. CDR3 nucleotides: TGTGCCTGGAGTGTACAGGGGAATCAGCCCCAGCATTTT. This translates into CAWSVQGNQPQHF. This chain joins TRBV30 and TRBJ1-5, with 7 nucleotides matching TRBD1. The CDR3 is 13 residues long. Germline CDR1 GTSNPN, CDR2 SVGIG (reference sequence). V shed 0 bases, J shed 4 bases, and the junction held 0 bases outside the gene matches.